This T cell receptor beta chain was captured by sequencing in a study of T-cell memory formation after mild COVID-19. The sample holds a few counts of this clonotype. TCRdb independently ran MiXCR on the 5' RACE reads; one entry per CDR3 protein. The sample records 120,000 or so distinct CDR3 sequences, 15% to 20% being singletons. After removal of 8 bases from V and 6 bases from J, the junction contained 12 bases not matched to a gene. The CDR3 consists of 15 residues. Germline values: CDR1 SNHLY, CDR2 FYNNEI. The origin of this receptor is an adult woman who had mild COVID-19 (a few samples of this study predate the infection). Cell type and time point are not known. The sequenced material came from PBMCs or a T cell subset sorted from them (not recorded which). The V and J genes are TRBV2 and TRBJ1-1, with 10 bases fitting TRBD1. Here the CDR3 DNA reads TGTGCCAGCGGGTCGACAGGGGGCGTGGGCCCTGAAGCTTTCTTT. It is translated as CASGSTGGVGPEAFF.